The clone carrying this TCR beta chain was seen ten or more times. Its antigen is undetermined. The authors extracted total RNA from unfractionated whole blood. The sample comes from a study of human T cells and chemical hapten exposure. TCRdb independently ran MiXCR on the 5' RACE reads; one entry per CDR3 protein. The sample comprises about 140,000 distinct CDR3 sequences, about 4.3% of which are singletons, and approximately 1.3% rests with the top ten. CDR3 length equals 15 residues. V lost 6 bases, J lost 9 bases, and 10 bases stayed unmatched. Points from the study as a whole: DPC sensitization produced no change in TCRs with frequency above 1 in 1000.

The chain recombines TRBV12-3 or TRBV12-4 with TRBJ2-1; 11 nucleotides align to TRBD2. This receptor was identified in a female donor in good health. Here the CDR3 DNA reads TGTGCCAGCAGCCACCTAGCGGGGGGACTGGGTGAGCAGTTCTTC. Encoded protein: CASSHLAGGLGEQFF.